Listed below are T cell receptor beta chains from one sample, sequenced in a study of metastatic and nonmetastatic thyroid tumors. TCRdb reprocessed the PCR reads using MiXCR. The sample includes 19,000 or so clones, 25% to 30% of them seen just once. The sample was blood. The receptors were sampled from a female donor with papillary thyroid cancer or a benign thyroid nodule (not recorded which). Some clones in this sample may be carry-over from other donors' samples. Both conserved end residues are part of each CDR3. Each record gives: CDR3 DNA, CDR3 protein, D gene, V gene, clone size, J gene. D genes are given only for firm matches. The size field is filled for only some rows; it gives once, few, many or a size class.

CDR3 DNA: TGCGCCAGCAGTGAGTCCGCACTAGCGGGATACAATGAGCAGTTCTTC; CDR3 protein: CASSESALAGYNEQFF; D gene: TRBD2; V gene: TRBV10-1; clone size: many; J gene: TRBJ2-1
CDR3 DNA: TGTGCCAGCATCAGGCGAGGGGGTTTGAGAGGCTACACCTTC; CDR3 protein: CASIRRGGLRGYTF; D gene: -; V gene: TRBV2; clone size: medium-sized; J gene: TRBJ1-2
CDR3 DNA: TGCAGTGCTTACGCTCACCAAAATTACAATGAGCAGTTCTTC; CDR3 protein: CSAYAHQNYNEQFF; D gene: -; V gene: TRBV20-1; clone size: -; J gene: TRBJ2-1
CDR3 DNA: TGTGCCAGCAGCTTAGCGGCGGTGGGGCACGGCTACACCTTC; CDR3 protein: CASSLAAVGHGYTF; D gene: -; V gene: TRBV7-9; clone size: many; J gene: TRBJ1-2
CDR3 DNA: TGCAGTGCCAGTCTAATGGCAGGGGGTCTTTGGTCCGGGAGCTACACCTTC; CDR3 protein: CSASLMAGGLWSGSYTF; D gene: TRBD1; V gene: TRBV20-1; clone size: medium-sized; J gene: TRBJ1-2
CDR3 DNA: TGTGCCAGCAGCCCCGACGACAGGGTTGGATACGAGCAGTACTTC; CDR3 protein: CASSPDDRVGYEQYF; D gene: TRBD1; V gene: TRBV3-1; clone size: -; J gene: TRBJ2-7
CDR3 DNA: TGCGCCCGCAGCTTGGCCGCCGTGGGGTTTGGTTCACCCCTCCACTTT; CDR3 protein: CARSLAAVGFGSPLHF; D gene: -; V gene: TRBV5-1; clone size: -; J gene: TRBJ1-6
CDR3 DNA: TGCAGGACCGACTGGGGCGACGAGCAGTACTTC; CDR3 protein: CRTDWGDEQYF; D gene: -; V gene: TRBV20-1; clone size: -; J gene: TRBJ2-7
CDR3 DNA: TGTGCCAGCAGTCCCCGGCGCACAGATACGCAGTATTTT; CDR3 protein: CASSPRRTDTQYF; D gene: -; V gene: TRBV11-3; clone size: many; J gene: TRBJ2-3
CDR3 DNA: TGCAGTTCTATGTCCTCCAATGAGCAGTTCTTC; CDR3 protein: CSSMSSNEQFF; D gene: -; V gene: TRBV20-1; clone size: -; J gene: TRBJ2-1
CDR3 DNA: TGTGCCAGCAGCTTAAGGGGATCCAGGGCCTATCAGCCCCAGCATTTT; CDR3 protein: CASSLRGSRAYQPQHF; D gene: -; V gene: TRBV7-2; clone size: medium-sized; J gene: TRBJ1-5
CDR3 DNA: TGTGCCAGCAGCTTATTGGTGAACACTGAAGCTTTCTTT; CDR3 protein: CASSLLVNTEAFF; D gene: -; V gene: TRBV7-3; clone size: many; J gene: TRBJ1-1
CDR3 DNA: TGTGCCAGCAGCGTGGGTCGTGGCTACACCTTC; CDR3 protein: CASSVGRGYTF; D gene: -; V gene: TRBV5-5; clone size: -; J gene: TRBJ1-2
CDR3 DNA: TGTGCCAGCAGTTACGACGGGGGTCAAAAACTGTTTTTT; CDR3 protein: CASSYDGGQKLFF; D gene: -; V gene: TRBV6-5; clone size: -; J gene: TRBJ1-4
CDR3 DNA: TGTGCCAGCAGCTCTGGACAGGGCTATGAGCAGTTCTTC; CDR3 protein: CASSSGQGYEQFF; D gene: TRBD1; V gene: TRBV11-2; clone size: many; J gene: TRBJ2-1
CDR3 DNA: TGTGCCTGGAGTCGGCCGCCAGGCTCCTACGAGCAGTACTTC; CDR3 protein: CAWSRPPGSYEQYF; D gene: -; V gene: TRBV30; clone size: many; J gene: TRBJ2-7
CDR3 DNA: TGTGACAGCAGCTTACGCCAGGGGGGAAATCAGACCCAGCATTTT; CDR3 protein: CDSSLRQGGNQTQHF; D gene: TRBD1; V gene: TRBV7-8; clone size: -; J gene: TRBJ1-5